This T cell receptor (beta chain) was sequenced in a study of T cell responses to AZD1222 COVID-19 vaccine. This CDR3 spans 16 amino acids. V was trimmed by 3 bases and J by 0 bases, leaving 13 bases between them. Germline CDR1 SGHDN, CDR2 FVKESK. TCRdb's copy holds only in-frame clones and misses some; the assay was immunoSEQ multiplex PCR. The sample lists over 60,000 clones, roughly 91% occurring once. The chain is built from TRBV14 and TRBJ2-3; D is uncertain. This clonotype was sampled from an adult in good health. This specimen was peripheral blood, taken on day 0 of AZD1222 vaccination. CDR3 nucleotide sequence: TGTGCCAGCAGCCATGGTTCTTCAGCTAGCACAGATACGCAGTATTTT. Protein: CASSHGSSASTDTQYF.